The 30 T cell receptor beta chains below were found in one sample sequenced in a study of blood T cells in healthy people across ages. Combining a sample-barcoded 5' primer with a J-beta primer mix, a second PCR ran for 7 to 11 cycles. TCRdb passed the 5' RACE reads through MiXCR, listing each CDR3 protein once. The data contain around 800,000 distinct CDR3 sequences, 25% to 30% of them singletons. This sample was shared with a second study, whose subject was T cells of mothers and their children.

Sequencing was done on a sample of blood. The receptor set was obtained from a boy aged 5-17 years in good health.

This clonotype occurred a few times. The chain has TRBV12-3 or TRBV12-4 and TRBJ1-1; D remains ambiguous. Trimming removed 1 base from V and 3 bases from J, with 9 bases in between. CDR3 length: 14 residues. The CDR3 DNA follows: TGTGCCAGCAGTTTAGAAGGAGGATACACTGAAGCTTTCTTT. This gives the protein CASSLEGGYTEAFF.

This chain connects TRBV29-1 to TRBJ1-2; 11 nucleotides line up with TRBD1. The length of the CDR3 is 15 residues. J lost 6 bases, V lost 1 base, and 7 bases had no gene match. Germline loops: CDR1 SQVTM, CDR2 ANQGSEA. For the CDR3, the DNA is TGCAGCGTTGAAGTGAGGACAGGGGGCGCACATGGCTACACCTTC. It codes for CSVEVRTGGAHGYTF.

This clonotype occurred a few times. V usage is TRBV5-6 and J usage is TRBJ2-4; no definite D call. V lost 4 bases and J 3 bases, leaving 5 bases between the germline ends. The length of the CDR3 is 12 residues. Germline CDR1 is SGHDT and CDR2 is YYEEEE. The CDR3 reads CASSPGKNIQYF. DNA of the CDR3: TGTGCCAGCAGCCCAGGCAAAAACATTCAGTACTTC.

This clonotype was seen a handful of times. This sequence joins TRBV5-6 and TRBJ2-1, with TRBD2 matching 10 bases. The junction had 10 bases not matched to a gene; V was cut back by 1 base and J by 6 bases. Germline-derived CDR1 and CDR2 are SGHDT and YYEEEE. The CDR3 spans 17 residues. The CDR3 loop reads CASSLWRSGGARNEQFF. CDR3 DNA sequence: TGTGCCAGCAGCTTGTGGCGCAGCGGGGGGGCCCGCAATGAGCAGTTCTTC.

This clonotype was seen just once. This chain links TRBV12-3 or TRBV12-4 with TRBJ1-4; D is perhaps TRBD1 (5 bases). The V gene lost 3 bases and the J gene lost 8 bases, with 13 bases spanning the gap. This CDR3 comprises 14 residues. The CDR3: CASSFARVGEKLFF. In DNA form, the CDR3 reads TGTGCCAGCAGTTTTGCCAGGGTCGGAGAAAAACTGTTTTTT.

The chain combines TRBV4-1 with TRBJ2-1, with a possible D match to TRBD2 (5 bases). The CDR3 runs 13 residues. Trimming removed 1 base at V and 6 bases at J, with 7 bases between. Germline V gives CDR1 MGHRA, CDR2 YSYEKL. The chain's CDR3 is CASSQATSNEQFF. DNA of the CDR3: TGCGCCAGCAGCCAAGCTACTAGCAATGAGCAGTTCTTC.

The V and J genes are TRBV12-3 or TRBV12-4 and TRBJ2-1; D remains ambiguous. Trimming left V 3 bases short and J 12 bases short, with 12 bases between. CDR3 length equals 12 residues. The CDR3 reads CASSLVKTGQFF. In DNA, the CDR3 is TGTGCCAGCAGTTTGGTAAAGACGGGGCAGTTCTTC.

The chain recombines TRBV20-1 with TRBJ2-7, with 11 bases fitting TRBD2. Per germline, CDR1 DFQATT and CDR2 SNEGSKA (reference sequence). With 6 bases clipped from V and 4 bases from J, the junction kept 11 bases outside the gene matches. The CDR3 covers 15 residues. CDR3 coding DNA: TGCAGTGCGCAATTGAATAGCGGGGGGGCTTACGAGCAGTACTTC. Translating gives CSAQLNSGGAYEQYF.

V is TRBV20-1 and J is TRBJ2-1, with 9 positions matching TRBD2. CDR1 and CDR2 from the germline V gene are DFQATT and SNEGSKA (reference sequence). With V trimmed by 4 bases and J by 4 bases, 5 bases remained unmatched. This CDR3 contains 14 residues. DNA for the CDR3: TGCAGTGCTATAAGCGGGGGGCAATACAATGAGCAGTTCTTC. It specifies CSAISGGQYNEQFF.

This clonotype was observed a few times. The chain links TRBV5-1 to TRBJ2-6; no firm D call. Germline CDR1 and CDR2: SGHRS and YFSETQ. This CDR3 has 15 residues. With 3 bases removed from V and 4 bases from J, the gap between germline ends came to 11 bases. CDR3 sequence reads: CASSWRPSGANVLTF. The CDR3 bases are TGCGCCAGCAGCTGGAGACCCTCCGGGGCCAACGTCCTGACTTTC.

This clonotype was counted only a few times. The rearrangement joins TRBV7-9 to TRBJ1-2; no clear D gene. This CDR3 has 11 amino acids. Germline-derived CDR1 and CDR2 are SEHNR and FQNEAQ (reference sequence). The CDR3 loop is CVLPAPTGYTF. CDR3 sequence (DNA): TGTGTCTTACCGGCCCCGACGGGCTACACCTTC.

The CDR3 reads CASSRPLMNTEAFF. CDR3 nucleotide sequence: TGCGCCAGCAGCCGACCACTCATGAACACTGAAGCTTTCTTT. The gene calls are TRBV4-1 and TRBJ1-1; no definite D call. With 4 bases removed from V and 0 bases from J, the gap between germline ends came to 9 bases. The CDR3 consists of 14 residues. Germline lookup yields CDR1 MGHRA and CDR2 YSYEKL.

The V call is TRBV6-6, the J call TRBJ1-5; D unclear. V lost 8 bases, J lost 7 bases, and 12 bases lay in between. Germline-derived CDR1 and CDR2 are MNHNY and SVGAGI (reference sequence). This CDR3 comprises 12 residues. CDR3 coding DNA: TGTGCCAGCGAAGACGGTATCCAGCCCCAGCATTTT. This codes for CASEDGIQPQHF.

The CDR3 DNA sequence: TGTGCCAGCAGCCCTCGGGGGACAGGATCGCACCGCACTAATGAAAAACTGTTTTTT. Protein sequence: CASSPRGTGSHRTNEKLFF. V and J are TRBV9 and TRBJ1-4, with 8 bases lining up with TRBD1. J lost 2 bases, V lost 4 bases, and 16 bases had no gene match. There are 19 residues in the CDR3. Germline CDR1 SGDLS, CDR2 YYNGEE.

This rearrangement joins TRBV12-3 or TRBV12-4 to TRBJ2-7, with TRBD1 matching over 9 bases. The CDR3 sequence is 16 residues long. J lost 0 bases, V lost 6 bases, and 9 bases had no gene match. The CDR3 loop reads CASSRDRAFVSYEQYF. CDR3 DNA sequence: TGTGCCAGCAGCCGGGACAGGGCCTTTGTCTCCTACGAGCAGTACTTC.

The CDR3 protein is CASSLEAGTGELFF. CDR3 nucleotide sequence: TGCGCCAGCAGCCTAGAAGCTGGGACCGGGGAGCTGTTTTTT. The J gene is TRBJ2-2, the V gene TRBV5-1; D gene uncertain. This CDR3 region has 14 residues. V was cut by 4 bases and J by 5 bases, with 12 bases left in between. Germline CDR1 reads SGHRS; CDR2 reads YFSETQ.

The chain links TRBV20-1 to TRBJ2-7; TRBD2 matches at 8 bases. Trimming took 0 bases from V and 4 from J; bases not matched to a gene: 8. Germline CDR1 reads DFQATT; CDR2 reads SNEGSKA (reference sequence). This CDR3 has 15 amino acids. DNA for the CDR3: TGCAGTGCTAGAGATGGACGCGGGGGGAATTACGAGCAGTACTTC. As protein: CSARDGRGGNYEQYF.

The rearrangement joins TRBV28 to TRBJ2-7; D possibly corresponds to TRBD2 (5 bases). Trimming pared 5 bases from V and 0 bases from J, leaving 17 bases between. This CDR3 is built from 16 residues. Germline loops: CDR1 MDHEN, CDR2 SYDVKM. The CDR3 spells CASSTLLDGISYEQYF. CDR3 coding DNA: TGTGCCAGCAGTACCCTACTGGACGGGATCTCCTACGAGCAGTACTTC. The full variable domain, completed using reference TRBV28 and TRBJ2-7, is DVKVTQSSRYLVKRTGEKVFLECVQDMDHENMFWYRQDPGLGLRLIYFSYDVKMKEKGDIPEGYSVSREKKERFSLILESASTNQTSMYLCASSTLLDGISYEQYFGPGTRLTVT.

This clonotype was observed at least ten times. This chain joins TRBV12-3 or TRBV12-4 and TRBJ2-5, with D unclear. The CDR3 sequence is 13 residues long. The V and J ends lost 0 bases and 5 bases respectively, with 7 bases between them. The CDR3 spells CASSLAHRETQYF. The CDR3 bases are TGTGCCAGCAGTTTAGCCCACCGGGAGACCCAGTACTTC.

The genes are TRBV7-2 and TRBJ2-2; D remains unclear. V was pared by 3 bases and J by 1 base, with 12 bases between. Germline V gene sequence: CDR1 SGHTA, CDR2 FQGNSA. This CDR3 comprises 16 residues. The CDR3: CASSFSGGRNTGELFF. Here the CDR3 DNA reads TGTGCCAGCAGCTTTTCGGGCGGCCGGAACACCGGGGAGCTGTTTTTT.

This clonotype showed up just a few times. The CDR3 bases are TGCAGTGCTAGAGATCTGGGATTCAATCAGCCCCAGCATTTT. This encodes CSARDLGFNQPQHF. This chain connects TRBV20-1 to TRBJ1-5; D unresolved. Germline CDR1 reads DFQATT; CDR2 reads SNEGSKA (reference sequence). This CDR3 has 14 residues. V lost 0 bases to trimming and J lost 3 bases, with 9 bases between them.

The chain employs TRBV3-1 and TRBJ2-1; D is ambiguous. The CDR3 is 13 residues long. The V end was cut by 1 base, the J end by 4 bases, with 5 bases between. Germline V gene lookup returns CDR1 LGHDT and CDR2 YNNKEL (reference sequence). As DNA, the CDR3 is TGTGCCAGCAGCCAAGTGGAATACAATGAGCAGTTCTTC. Translated, it gives CASSQVEYNEQFF.

In this sample, this clonotype turned up many times. This chain joins TRBV30 and TRBJ2-1; 8 bases fit TRBD2. J lost 3 bases, V lost 2 bases, and 9 bases had no gene match. The CDR3 has 16 amino acids. CDR1 is GTSNPN and CDR2 is SVGIG in the germline V gene (reference sequence). CDR3 residues: CAWSISGGGDYNEQFF. In DNA, the CDR3 is TGTGCCTGGAGTATCAGCGGGGGAGGGGACTACAATGAGCAGTTCTTC.

V usage is TRBV5-1 and J usage is TRBJ1-4; D is unclear. V was pared by 4 bases and J by 1 base, with 20 bases between. CDR3 length equals 18 residues. Germline V gives CDR1 SGHRS, CDR2 YFSETQ. The CDR3 protein is CASSLGSEDSRTNEKLFF. The CDR3 DNA reads as TGCGCCAGCAGCCTCGGGTCAGAGGATTCTCGAACTAATGAAAAACTGTTTTTT.

This sequence joins TRBV4-1 and TRBJ1-4, with unresolved D. The germline V gene has CDR1 MGHRA and CDR2 YSYEKL. This CDR3 spans 16 amino acids. Trimming removed 0 bases from V and 0 bases from J, with 8 bases in between. The CDR3: CASSQDRATTNEKLFF. The CDR3 region has the DNA TGCGCCAGCAGCCAAGATAGGGCAACAACTAATGAAAAACTGTTTTTT.

In this sample, this clonotype turned up a few times. This chain connects TRBV7-3 to TRBJ2-1; 9 bases are shared with TRBD1. V lost 2 bases and J lost 4; bases outside the gene matches: 9. CDR1 and CDR2 (germline): SGHTA, FQGTGA. The CDR3 extends over 17 amino acids. This CDR3 is CASSLGRGGTGYNEQFF. As DNA, the CDR3 is TGTGCCAGCAGCTTAGGGAGGGGGGGGACAGGGTACAATGAGCAGTTCTTC. The entire variable domain, with the rest obtained from reference TRBV7-3 and TRBJ2-1, is as follows: GAGVSQTPSNKVTEKGKYVELRCDPISGHTALYWYRQSLGQGPEFLIYFQGTGAADDSGLPNDRFFAVRPEGSVSTLKIQRTERGDSAVYLCASSLGRGGTGYNEQFFGPGTRLTVL.

This clonotype was counted only a few times. The junction departs from the called germline gene at one end, perhaps through a read error. The chain carries TRBV5-1 and TRBJ1-4; tentative D call: TRBD1 (5 bases). From germline, CDR1 is SGHRS and CDR2 YFSETQ. The CDR3 covers 15 residues. In DNA, the CDR3 is TGCGCCAGCAGCTTGGAGGGGACCGGGAATGAAAAACCGTTTTTT. Its translation is CASSLEGTGNEKPFF.

This clonotype was counted only a few times. V is TRBV5-6 and J is TRBJ1-2; 9 bases fit TRBD1. After removal of 7 bases from V and 2 bases from J, the junction contained 3 bases not matched to a gene. From germline, CDR1 is SGHDT and CDR2 YYEEEE. CDR3 length: 13 residues. The CDR3 coding sequence is TGTGCCAGCGGGGGACAGGGAAACTATGGCTACACCTTC. Protein product: CASGGQGNYGYTF. Full variable domain (outside the CDR3, taken from reference TRBV5-6 and TRBJ1-2): DAGVTQSPTHLIKTRGQQVTLRCSPKSGHDTVSWYQQALGQGPQFIFQYYEEEERQRGNFPDRFSGHQFPNYSSELNVNALLLGDSALYLCASGGQGNYGYTFGSGTRLTVV.

This clonotype was detected only once. This rearrangement joins TRBV11-2 to TRBJ1-5, with D hard to call. The CDR3 has 13 residues. Trimming pared 3 bases from V and 6 bases from J, leaving 9 bases between. Germline loops: CDR1 SGHAT, CDR2 FQNNGV. Here the CDR3 DNA reads TGTGCCAGCAGCTTCTCCGGGCTTCAGCCCCAGCATTTT. This codes for CASSFSGLQPQHF.

This chain connects TRBV12-3 or TRBV12-4 to TRBJ2-5; 9 bases are a match to TRBD1. Gene TRBJ2-7 matches the end of the DNA better, so the J call may be wrong. This CDR3 is 14 amino acids long. The CDR3 nucleotides are TGTGCCAGCATCCGGACAGGGGAGAACTACGAGCAGTACTTC. Its protein product is CASIRTGENYEQYF.